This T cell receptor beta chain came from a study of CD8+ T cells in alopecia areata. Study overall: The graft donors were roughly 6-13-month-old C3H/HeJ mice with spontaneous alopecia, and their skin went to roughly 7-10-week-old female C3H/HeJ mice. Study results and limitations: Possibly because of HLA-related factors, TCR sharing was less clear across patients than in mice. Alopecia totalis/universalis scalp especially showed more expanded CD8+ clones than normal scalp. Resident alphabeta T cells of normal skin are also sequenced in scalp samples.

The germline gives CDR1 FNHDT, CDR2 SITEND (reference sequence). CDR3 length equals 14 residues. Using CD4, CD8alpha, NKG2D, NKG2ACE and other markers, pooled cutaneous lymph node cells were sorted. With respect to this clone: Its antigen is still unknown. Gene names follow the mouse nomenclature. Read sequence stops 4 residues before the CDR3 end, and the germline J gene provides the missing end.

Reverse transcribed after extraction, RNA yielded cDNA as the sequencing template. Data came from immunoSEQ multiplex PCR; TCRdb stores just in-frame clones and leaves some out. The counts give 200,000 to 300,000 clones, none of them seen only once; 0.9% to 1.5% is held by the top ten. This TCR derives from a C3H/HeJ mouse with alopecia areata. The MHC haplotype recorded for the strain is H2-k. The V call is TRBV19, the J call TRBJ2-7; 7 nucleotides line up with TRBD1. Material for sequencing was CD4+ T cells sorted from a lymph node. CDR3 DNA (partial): TGTGCCAGCAGTACTATCCGGGACAGTTAT. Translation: CASSTIRDSY. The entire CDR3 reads CASSTIRDSYEQYF.